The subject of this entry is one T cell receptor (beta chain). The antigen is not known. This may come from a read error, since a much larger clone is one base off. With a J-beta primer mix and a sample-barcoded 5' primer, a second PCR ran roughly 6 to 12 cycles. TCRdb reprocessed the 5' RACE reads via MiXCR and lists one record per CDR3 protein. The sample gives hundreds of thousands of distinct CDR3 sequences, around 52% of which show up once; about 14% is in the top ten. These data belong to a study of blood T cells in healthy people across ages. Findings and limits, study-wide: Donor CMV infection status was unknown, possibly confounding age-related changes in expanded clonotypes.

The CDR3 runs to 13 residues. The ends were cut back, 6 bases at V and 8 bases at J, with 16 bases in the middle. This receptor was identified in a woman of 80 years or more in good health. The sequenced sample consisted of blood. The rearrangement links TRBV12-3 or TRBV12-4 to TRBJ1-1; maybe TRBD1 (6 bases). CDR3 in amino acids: CASRGASGTEAFF. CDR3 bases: TGTGCCAGCAGAGGAGCGTCCGGGACAGAAGCTTTCTTT.